The rows below give T cell receptor beta chains drawn from one sample of a study of shared clonotypes between healthy human individuals. Only in-frame clones appear in the TCRdb table, and some are missing; sequencing was by immunoSEQ multiplex PCR. The sample includes about 2.1 million clones, 85% to 95% of them seen just once. Material: naive CD8+ T cells from PBMCs. These receptors all stem from a man aged 18 to 30 in good health. Some clones in this sample may be carry-over from other donors' samples. Each CDR3 is given with its conserved first and last residue. The D gene is left open where the match is weak. Part of the rows lack a size; the others show once, few, many or a class for expanded clones.

j_call clone_size d_call v_call cdr3_nt cdr3_aa
TRBJ1-3 once NA TRBV6-1 TGTGCCAGCAGTGAAGGGTCCCTTCTGCGGGACACCATATATTTT CASSEGSLLRDTIYF
TRBJ2-4 NA NA TRBV9 TGTGCCAGCAGCGTAGGTGGGGACATTCAGTACTTC CASSVGGDIQYF
TRBJ2-7 NA NA TRBV28 TGTGCCAGCCGTCTCAGGAGTCGTTACGAGCAGTACTTC CASRLRSRYEQYF
TRBJ2-7 NA TRBD2 TRBV10-1 TGCGCCAGCAGTGAGGGACTAGGATACGAGCAGTACTTC CASSEGLGYEQYF
TRBJ2-7 NA NA TRBV7-8 TGTGCCAGCAGCTTACTCCGCCTTGCGGCCTACGAGCAGTACTTC CASSLLRLAAYEQYF
TRBJ1-4 NA NA TRBV19 TGTGCCAGTAGTCCACGTTTTTTGGCAACTAATGAAAAACTGTTTTTT CASSPRFLATNEKLFF
TRBJ2-2 NA NA TRBV4-1 TGCGCCAGCAGCCAACGTGACGCCGGGGAGCTGTTTTTT CASSQRDAGELFF
TRBJ2-7 NA NA TRBV5-6 TGTGCCAGCAGCTTGTCCGCCAGGTTGATGTACGAGCAGTACTTC CASSLSARLMYEQYF
TRBJ2-7 NA NA TRBV7-6 TGTGCCAGCAGCTTACCCCCGAGGGACGAGCAGTACTTC CASSLPPRDEQYF
TRBJ1-1 NA NA TRBV28 TGTGCCAGCAGTTTGATGGGACTCCTGAACACTGAAGCTTTCTTT CASSLMGLLNTEAFF
TRBJ2-7 NA TRBD2 TRBV6-4 TGTGCCAGCACCGACCCGACTAGCGGGGCCCTCTACGAGCAGTACTTC CASTDPTSGALYEQYF
TRBJ2-5 NA NA TRBV5-3 TGTGCCAGAAGCGCGGGGGAGACCCAGTACTTC CARSAGETQYF
TRBJ2-1 NA TRBD2 TRBV6-5 TGTGCCAGCAGTTACTCTGCGGGAGAGGCCTACAATGAGCAGTTCTTC CASSYSAGEAYNEQFF
TRBJ1-5 NA NA TRBV30 TGTGCCTGGAGTGTACAGGGAAGGCAGCCCCAGCATTTT CAWSVQGRQPQHF
TRBJ2-1 NA NA TRBV4-3 TGCGCCAGCAGCCAAGATCGAGGACCAGTCGAGCAGTTCTTC CASSQDRGPVEQFF
TRBJ2-1 NA NA TRBV29-1 TGCAGCGTTGTGGCAGCCGACTCCTACAATGAGCAGTTCTTC CSVVAADSYNEQFF